These T cell receptor beta chains were read from a single sample in a study of T cell responses to AZD1222 COVID-19 vaccine. The table came from immunoSEQ multiplex PCR; TCRdb's copy has only in-frame clones and leaves some out. The sample records fewer than 150,000 clones, about 86% being singletons. Sequenced material: peripheral blood, taken 28 days after the second AZD1222 dose. All receptors come from an adult who received the AZD1222 COVID-19 vaccine. Both conserved end residues are part of each CDR3. D genes are given only for firm matches. Clone sizes are given selectively: once, few, many, or a class where the clone is expanded.

D gene	V gene	J gene	clone size	CDR3 DNA	CDR3 protein
NA	TRBV5-1	TRBJ1-1	NA	TGCGCCAGCGGCCGGGACAACTTGAACACTGAAGCTTTCTTT	CASGRDNLNTEAFF
NA	TRBV5-6	TRBJ1-3	NA	TGTGCCAGCAGCGACGCCAAAACCATATATTTT	CASSDAKTIYF
NA	TRBV14	TRBJ1-4	NA	TGTGCCAGCAGCCAAGAAAGCGGAGACAGCCGAAGACTTAATGAAAAACTGTTTTTT	CASSQESGDSRRLNEKLFF
TRBD2	TRBV30	TRBJ2-1	NA	TGTGCCTGGGGTAGCGGGAGCTCCTACAATGAGCAGTTCTTC	CAWGSGSSYNEQFF
NA	TRBV18	TRBJ1-1	NA	TGTGCCAGCTCACCACAGGCAGGGCGGACGGACACTGAAGCTTTCTTT	CASSPQAGRTDTEAFF
NA	TRBV19	TRBJ1-1	NA	TGTGCCAGTTTCGGGGGCACTGAAGCTTTCTTT	CASFGGTEAFF
TRBD1	TRBV6-5	TRBJ1-2	NA	TGTGCCAGCAGTTTGGGCGGGACAGGGGTCTATGGCTACACCTTC	CASSLGGTGVYGYTF
TRBD2	TRBV27	TRBJ2-3	NA	TGTGCCAGCACCGGGACTAGTTCAGATACGCAGTATTTT	CASTGTSSDTQYF
TRBD1	TRBV18	TRBJ2-2	NA	TGTGCCAGCTCCCCACGACAGGGGGGAACCGGGGAGCTGTTTTTT	CASSPRQGGTGELFF
TRBD1	TRBV7-9	TRBJ1-4	once	TGTGCCAGCAGCTCAGGGGGCACTAATGAAAAACTGTTTTTT	CASSSGGTNEKLFF
TRBD2	TRBV6-5	TRBJ2-1	NA	TGTGCCAGCACTGGGACTAGTCTCCGTGAGCAGTTCTTC	CASTGTSLREQFF
NA	TRBV21-1	TRBJ1-6	NA	TGTGCCAGCAGCATGGGGCAGGGGAATAATTCACCCCTCCACTTT	CASSMGQGNNSPLHF
NA	TRBV25-1	TRBJ2-5	NA	TGTGCCAGCAGTGAGGGACGGATTCAAGAGACCCAGTACTTC	CASSEGRIQETQYF
NA	TRBV28	TRBJ1-2	NA	TGTGCCCTCAGCGGGGGTGTCGACTATGGCTACACCTTC	CALSGGVDYGYTF
TRBD1	TRBV6-5	TRBJ2-2	NA	TGTGCCAGCAGTTCTCCGCGGACAGGGGGCCTCGGGGAGCTGTTTTTT	CASSSPRTGGLGELFF
TRBD1	TRBV28	TRBJ2-3	NA	TGTGCCAGCACCTGGGACAGGACCACAGATACGCAGTATTTT	CASTWDRTTDTQYF
NA	TRBV7-3	TRBJ2-2	NA	TGTGCCAGCAGCCGCCTACAGGGAACCGGGGAGCTGTTTTTT	CASSRLQGTGELFF
NA	TRBV25-1	TRBJ2-2	NA	TGTGCCAGCAGTGAAAACCCTACCGGGGAGCTGTTTTTT	CASSENPTGELFF
NA	TRBV5-5	TRBJ1-2	NA	TGTGCCAGCAGCACCCAGGGGAACTATGGCTACACCTTC	CASSTQGNYGYTF
NA	TRBV2	TRBJ2-3	NA	TGTGCCAGCAGTGCGCCGGAAACAGATACGCAGTATTTT	CASSAPETDTQYF
TRBD2	TRBV4-1	TRBJ2-5	NA	TGCGCCAGCAGCCCTCCCGGGAGGGGAGAGACCCAGTACTTC	CASSPPGRGETQYF
NA	TRBV27	TRBJ1-1	NA	TGTGCCAGCAGTTTGAGGGGTAAGACTGAAGCTTTCTTT	CASSLRGKTEAFF
TRBD1	TRBV7-8	TRBJ1-1	NA	TGTGCCAGCAGCTTAGACCGGGACAGGGTGGGAACTGAAGCTTTCTTT	CASSLDRDRVGTEAFF
TRBD2	TRBV10-2	TRBJ2-5	NA	TGCGCCAGCAGCTATCAGCGGGACGCACAGACCCAGTACTTC	CASSYQRDAQTQYF
TRBD1	TRBV27	TRBJ1-3	NA	TGTGCCAGCAGTCCGACAGGGATAGGAAACACCATATATTTT	CASSPTGIGNTIYF
NA	TRBV6-5	TRBJ2-5	NA	TGTGCCAGCAGTCCGCGGGGGCGCTGGGAGACCCAGTACTTC	CASSPRGRWETQYF
TRBD1	TRBV3-1/TRBV3-2	TRBJ1-6	NA	TGTGCCAGCAGCCGGGGCGAAACAGGGGGCTCCAGCTCCTATAATTCACCCCTCCACTTT	CASSRGETGGSSSYNSPLHF
TRBD1	TRBV4-2	TRBJ2-1	NA	TGTGCCAGCAGCCACGAAGGGACAGGTTCTTGGGAGCAGTTCTTC	CASSHEGTGSWEQFF
NA	TRBV3-1/TRBV3-2	TRBJ1-1	NA	TGTGCCAGCAGCCGATTAGCGGGCACTGAAGCTTTCTTT	CASSRLAGTEAFF
TRBD1	TRBV7-8	TRBJ1-5	NA	TGTGCCAGCAGCAAACAGGGGAATCAGCCCCAGCATTTT	CASSKQGNQPQHF
TRBD1	TRBV28	TRBJ2-5	few	TGTGCCAGCGGACAGGGCCAAGAGACCCAGTACTTC	CASGQGQETQYF
NA	TRBV7-9	TRBJ2-5	NA	TGTGCCAGCAGCAGGACTATCGGGGAGACCCAGTACTTC	CASSRTIGETQYF
NA	TRBV6-5	TRBJ1-6	NA	TGTGCCAGCAGTTACTCGTCCCAGGCTAATTCACCCCTCCACTTT	CASSYSSQANSPLHF
NA	TRBV7-9	TRBJ2-7	NA	TGTGCCAGCAGCTTAGCGGGGGCCGAGCAGTACTTC	CASSLAGAEQYF
TRBD1	TRBV5-1	TRBJ2-7	NA	TGCGCCAGCAGCTGGCTGGGACAGAGTTCCTACGAGCAGTACTTC	CASSWLGQSSYEQYF
NA	TRBV4-2	TRBJ1-1	NA	TGTGCCAGCAGCCAAGATCTCGGGGGCTTAGGGAACACTGAAGCTTTCTTT	CASSQDLGGLGNTEAFF
TRBD2	TRBV7-9	TRBJ2-5	NA	TGTGCCAGCAGCCACGGACTAGCGGGAGTTAGTACTGAGACCCAGTACTTC	CASSHGLAGVSTETQYF
NA	TRBV15	TRBJ1-3	NA	TGTGCCACCAGTATTGACTCTGGAAACACCATATATTTT	CATSIDSGNTIYF
TRBD1	TRBV12-5	TRBJ1-5	NA	TGTGCTAGTGGTGAACCTAGGACAGGGAGTTTGAGTAATCAGCCCCAGCATTTT	CASGEPRTGSLSNQPQHF
TRBD1	TRBV6-2/TRBV6-3	TRBJ1-2	few	TGTGCCAGCAGTTACTCCGCGGACAGGGTCGATGGCTACACCTTC	CASSYSADRVDGYTF
NA	TRBV6-2/TRBV6-3	TRBJ1-2	NA	TGTGCCAGCAGTCCCCAGGGAAATGGCTACACCTTC	CASSPQGNGYTF
NA	TRBV24-1	TRBJ1-2	NA	TGTGCCACCAGTGATTTTTCGGACGGAGTCGCGGCTGGCTACACCTTC	CATSDFSDGVAAGYTF
NA	TRBV6-5	TRBJ1-1	few	TGTGCCAGCAGTTACTTAACAGGGACGAACACTGAAGCTTTCTTT	CASSYLTGTNTEAFF
NA	TRBV6-5	TRBJ2-7	once	TGTGCCAGCAGAGCGATTTACGAGCAGTACTTC	CASRAIYEQYF
NA	TRBV3-1/TRBV3-2	TRBJ1-3	NA	TGTGCCAGCAGCCAAGTTTCGAGATCTGGAAACACCATATATTTT	CASSQVSRSGNTIYF
NA	TRBV3-1/TRBV3-2	TRBJ1-3	NA	TGTGCCAGCAGCTTAAGAATAGGTGGAAACACCATATATTTT	CASSLRIGGNTIYF
TRBD1	TRBV7-8	TRBJ1-5	NA	TGTGCCAGCGGAAGACAGGGGCAGCCCCAGCATTTT	CASGRQGQPQHF
NA	TRBV4-3	TRBJ1-3	NA	TGCGCCAGCAGCCAGCCCGGACAGAGCTCTGGAAACACCATATATTTT	CASSQPGQSSGNTIYF
NA	TRBV6-6	TRBJ2-5	NA	TGTGCCAGCAGTCCACCCGCAGGGTATGGAGAGACCCAGTACTTC	CASSPPAGYGETQYF
TRBD2	TRBV24-1	TRBJ2-5	NA	TGTGCCACCGCACCCGGGACTAGCGGGAGGCAAGGAGAGACCCAGTACTTC	CATAPGTSGRQGETQYF
NA	TRBV20-1	TRBJ1-1	once	TGCAGTGCTTATTACCAGAGTGAAGCTTTCTTT	CSAYYQSEAFF
NA	TRBV6-5	TRBJ2-2	NA	TGTGCCAGCAGTCGGGAAGGATTTTCCGGGGAGCTGTTTTTT	CASSREGFSGELFF
TRBD2	TRBV5-1	TRBJ2-3	NA	TGCGCCAGCAGCTCCGCCTACCCAACTAGCGGGGGTACAGATACGCAGTATTTT	CASSSAYPTSGGTDTQYF
NA	TRBV4-1	TRBJ2-3	NA	TGCGCCAGCAGCCAAGATCCTAGCGTAAGCACAGATACGCAGTATTTT	CASSQDPSVSTDTQYF
TRBD1	TRBV24-1	TRBJ2-7	NA	TGTGCCACCAGTGACCCAAGACAGGGAACCTCCTACGAGCAGTACTTC	CATSDPRQGTSYEQYF